This TCR beta chain is from a study of shared clonotypes between healthy human individuals. Study-wide background: The study used three CD4 naive, three CD4 memory, two CD8 naive and one CD8 memory plate per donor.

Sorted subsets were amplified in replicate PCRs using 200 to 250 ng DNA, about 30,000 T cell genomes. The data were produced by immunoSEQ multiplex PCR, yet TCRdb's version contains in-frame clones alone and is incomplete. In the table there are around 650,000 clones, roughly 95% of which are singletons. V was pared by 10 bases and J by 6 bases, with 21 bases between. This CDR3 contains 14 residues. Germline values: CDR1 LNHDA, CDR2 SQIVND (reference sequence). Naive CD8 cells lacked CD45RO, underwent positive selection for CCR7 and left out terminally differentiated effector memory CD45RA+ cells. This chain links TRBV19 with TRBJ1-2, with D perhaps matching TRBD1 (5 bases). The source is a young woman in good health. Source material: naive CD8+ T cells sorted from blood. The CDR3 here is CATTLVGGTDGYTF. DNA of the CDR3: TGTGCCACGACGCTTGTCGGGGGTACAGATGGCTACACCTTC.